Presented here are 25 T cell receptor beta chains from one specimen sequenced in a study of cytomegalovirus exposure and HLA in healthy donors. A multiplex PCR was run with 60 Vbeta primers and 13 Jbeta primers. Profiling relied on immunoSEQ multiplex PCR, and the TCRdb table lists in-frame clones only, not all of them. The sample holds some 110,000 clones; roughly 68% are singletons and the top ten take approximately 0.9%. Input material: PBMCs. The receptor set was obtained from a woman aged 30 to 39 in good health and CMV-seronegative.

The chain recombines TRBV7-2 with TRBJ1-2, with TRBD1 as a possible D gene (5 bases). CDR1 is SGHTA, CDR2 FQGNSA, per germline. The CDR3 covers 13 residues. V shed 5 bases and J shed 4 bases, with 11 bases lying between them. The chain's CDR3 is CASSEEGRYGYTF. The CDR3 DNA follows: TGTGCCAGCAGCGAGGAGGGACGCTATGGCTACACCTTC.

J is TRBJ1-2 and V is TRBV4-2; D perhaps matches TRBD1 (5 bases). The CDR3 loop spans 15 amino acids. CDR1 and CDR2 from the germline V gene are LGHNA and YNFKEQ. V dropped 0 bases and J dropped 4 bases, with 12 bases sitting between them. CDR3 amino acids: CASSQEQGTPYGYTF. CDR3 in DNA: TGTGCCAGCAGCCAAGAGCAGGGAACCCCCTATGGCTACACCTTC.

The chain uses TRBV10-3 and TRBJ1-3; TRBD1 is a possible D gene (5 bases). The CDR3 is made up of 15 amino acids. Trimming took off 0 bases at V and 2 bases at J, with 8 bases between the two ends. The V gene's germline CDR1 is ENHRY and CDR2 SYGVKD. Here the CDR3 DNA reads TGTGCCATCAGTGAGTCAGGGGATCCTGGAAACACCATATATTTT. This gives the protein CAISESGDPGNTIYF.

The chain is built from TRBV6-5 and TRBJ2-7; a possible D gene is TRBD2 (6 bases). Trimming removed 6 bases from V and 7 bases from J, with 16 bases in between. The CDR3 is made up of 13 amino acids. Germline V gene data show CDR1 as MNHEY and CDR2 as SVGAGI. As DNA, the CDR3 is TGTGCCAGCAGCCCAGCCCCTAGCGTGGAGCAGTACTTC. This gives the protein CASSPAPSVEQYF.

The genes are TRBV10-3 and TRBJ2-2; possibly TRBD2 for D (5 bases). V was trimmed by 7 bases and J by 6 bases, leaving 12 bases between them. Germline V gives CDR1 ENHRY, CDR2 SYGVKD. The CDR3 is 13 residues long. CDR3 in amino acids: CAIMEEWSGELFF. CDR3 DNA: TGTGCCATCATGGAGGAGTGGTCCGGGGAGCTGTTTTTT.

This clone appeared a single time. The chain carries TRBV7-7 and TRBJ2-5, with a possible D match to TRBD1 (6 bases). The germline V gene encodes CDR1 SSHAT and CDR2 FNYEAQ (reference sequence). Trimming took off 5 bases at V and 3 bases at J, with 10 bases between the two ends. There are 13 residues in the CDR3. The CDR3 sequence is CASSIQGEETQYF. The CDR3 nucleotides are TGTGCCAGCAGCATACAGGGTGAAGAGACCCAGTACTTC.

This clone was counted only a few times. The chain joins TRBV29-1 to TRBJ2-2; 9 positions agree with TRBD1. The CDR3 extends over 17 amino acids. The J segment lost 3 bases and the V segment lost 6 bases, leaving 14 bases of the junction unmatched. The germline V gene has CDR1 SQVTM and CDR2 ANQGSEA. CDR3: CSVQRGQGVLDTGELFF. CDR3 sequence (DNA): TGCAGCGTCCAGAGGGGACAGGGAGTTCTGGACACCGGGGAGCTGTTTTTT.

The V and J genes are TRBV14 and TRBJ1-1; D is unclear. This CDR3 region has 14 residues. Germline loops: CDR1 SGHDN, CDR2 FVKESK. V was trimmed by 1 base and J by 4 bases, leaving 10 bases between them. The CDR3 here is CASSQVGRGTEAFF. CDR3 nucleotides: TGTGCCAGCAGCCAAGTCGGGAGAGGCACTGAAGCTTTCTTT.

The V gene is TRBV7-9, the J gene TRBJ2-7; perhaps TRBD1 as D (6 bases). This CDR3 spans 14 amino acids. V shed 0 bases and J shed 2 bases, with 8 bases lying between them. The germline CDR1 and CDR2 sequences are SEHNR and FQNEAQ (reference sequence). The CDR3 DNA is TGTGCCAGCAGCTTAGCGAACAGGGCCTACGAGCAGTACTTC. Protein: CASSLANRAYEQYF.

V gene TRBV12-5 combines with J gene TRBJ1-2; 7 positions agree with TRBD1. Germline V gene data show CDR1 as LGHNT and CDR2 as FRNRAP. The ends lost 1 base at V and 8 bases at J; junction bases unmatched: 4. The CDR3 is 13 amino acids. This CDR3 is CASGLAGDSGYTF. CDR3 sequence (DNA): TGTGCTAGTGGTTTGGCAGGGGACAGCGGCTACACCTTC.

The gene calls are TRBV27 and TRBJ2-5; D not certain. V dropped 2 bases and J dropped 11 bases, with 18 bases sitting between them. Germline V lookup: CDR1 MNHEY, CDR2 SMNVEV (reference sequence). The CDR3 sequence is 14 residues long. The CDR3 loop reads CASSLDRVVQEQYF. CDR3 coding DNA: TGTGCCAGCAGTTTAGATCGGGTAGTTCAAGAGCAGTACTTC.

CDR3 sequence (DNA): TGTGCCAGCAGCCTTGGACAGGGCAATGAGCAGTTCTTC. This encodes CASSLGQGNEQFF. This rearrangement joins TRBV5-4 to TRBJ2-1; 8 bases match TRBD1. The CDR3 runs 13 residues. The germline V gene encodes CDR1 SGHNT and CDR2 YYREEE (reference sequence). V was clipped by 4 bases and J by 6 bases; unmatched bases: 3.

The J gene is TRBJ2-1, the V gene TRBV15; 7 nucleotides align to TRBD2. The CDR3 is 15 amino acids. The V and J ends lost 4 bases and 3 bases, in that order; junction bases with no gene match: 6. Germline V gene lookup returns CDR1 LNHNV and CDR2 YYDKDF (reference sequence). This CDR3 reads CATSKGAGYYNEQFF. CDR3 sequence (DNA): TGTGCCACCAGCAAGGGAGCGGGGTACTACAATGAGCAGTTCTTC.

V and J are TRBV4-1 and TRBJ2-1; TRBD2 agrees at 13 bases. V shed 1 base and J 8 bases; nucleotides not matched to a gene: 8. This CDR3 has 17 residues. Germline V gene sequence: CDR1 MGHRA, CDR2 YSYEKL. CDR3 bases: TGCGCCAGCAGCCAAGGCCCGGGGACTAGCGGGAAGGATGAGCAGTTCTTC. It is translated as CASSQGPGTSGKDEQFF.

The chain couples TRBV5-1 to TRBJ2-1; 7 bases fit TRBD2. From germline, CDR1 is SGHRS and CDR2 YFSETQ. The CDR3 loop spans 15 amino acids. The J segment lost 1 base and the V segment lost 1 base, leaving 2 bases of the junction unmatched. As DNA, the CDR3 is TGCGCCAGCAGCTTGACTAGCGAATCCTACAATGAGCAGTTCTTC. It yields the protein CASSLTSESYNEQFF.

This clone has only a few counts. The rearrangement links TRBV28 to TRBJ1-4, with TRBD1 matching 9 bases. V lost 6 bases, J lost 13 bases, and 21 bases stayed unmatched. Germline CDR1 reads MDHEN; CDR2 reads SYDVKM. This CDR3 spans 17 amino acids. The CDR3 loop is CASRGAGTGKTRGGLFF. The CDR3 nucleotides read TGTGCCAGCAGGGGGGCAGGGACAGGGAAAACGCGAGGGGGACTGTTTTTT.

CDR3: CASTITKGAGFTGELFF. For the CDR3, the DNA is TGTGCCAGCACCATTACCAAGGGGGCAGGGTTTACCGGGGAGCTGTTTTTT. V usage is TRBV11-3 and J usage is TRBJ2-2; 7 nucleotides agree with TRBD1. The CDR3 is 17 amino acids. Germline V lookup: CDR1 SGHNT, CDR2 YENEEA. Trimming at V came to 7 bases and at J to 5 bases, leaving 16 bases not matched to a gene.

This clone occurred once. J is TRBJ1-5 and V is TRBV6-1; 8 bases fit TRBD1. The length of the CDR3 is 16 residues. The junction had 7 bases not matched to a gene; V was cut back by 4 bases and J by 2 bases. Germline loops: CDR1 MNHNS, CDR2 SASEGT. The CDR3 protein is CASSARTGRGNQPQHF. The CDR3 nucleotides read TGTGCCAGCAGTGCGAGGACAGGGAGAGGCAATCAGCCCCAGCATTTT.

V is TRBV6-5 and J is TRBJ1-1; 7 nucleotides agree with TRBD1. J lost 1 base, V lost 1 base, and 3 bases had no gene match. The CDR3 length is 15 residues. Germline V lookup: CDR1 MNHEY, CDR2 SVGAGI. The CDR3 DNA is TGTGCCAGCAGTTACTGGGGGACAGCGAACACTGAAGCTTTCTTT. Translation gives CASSYWGTANTEAFF.

The chain carries TRBV10-1 and TRBJ2-3; tentative D call: TRBD2 (6 bases). V was trimmed by 7 bases and J by 2 bases, leaving 16 bases between them. The CDR3 contains 15 residues. Germline V gives CDR1 WNHNN, CDR2 SYGVQD (reference sequence). For the CDR3, the DNA is TGCGCCAGCAAGGAGGGCTATTCGTTCACAGATACGCAGTATTTT. Amino acid sequence: CASKEGYSFTDTQYF.

V and J are TRBV29-1 and TRBJ1-2; 9 bases are shared with TRBD1. CDR3 size: 14 residues. The ends lost 2 bases at V and 7 bases at J; junction bases unmatched: 8. Looked up from germline, CDR1 is SQVTM and CDR2 is ANQGSEA. This chain's CDR3 is CSVEWGQGGGGYTF. In DNA, the CDR3 is TGCAGCGTTGAATGGGGACAGGGTGGCGGTGGCTACACCTTC. The whole variable domain, remainder taken from reference TRBV29-1 and TRBJ1-2, is SAVISQKPSRDICQRGTSLTIQCQVDSQVTMMFWYRQQPGQSLTLIATANQGSEATYESGFVIDKFPISRPNLTFSTLTVSNMSPEDSSIYLCSVEWGQGGGGYTFGSGTRLTVV.

This clone came up a few times. J is TRBJ1-4 and V is TRBV29-1; possibly TRBD1 for D (5 bases). Trimming took off 3 bases at V and 7 bases at J, with 15 bases between the two ends. This CDR3 has 14 amino acids. The germline CDR1 and CDR2 sequences are SQVTM and ANQGSEA. In DNA, the CDR3 is TGCAGCGTTGAGGGAGGCAGGGAAAGTGAAAAACTGTTTTTT. Its protein product is CSVEGGRESEKLFF.

The V and J genes are TRBV2 and TRBJ1-4; D is uncertain. The V end was cut by 7 bases, the J end by 7 bases, with 16 bases between. Germline V gives CDR1 SNHLY, CDR2 FYNNEI. The CDR3 has 14 amino acids. The CDR3 bases are TGTGCCAGCATTGATGCACTCCGAGGTGAAAAACTGTTTTTT. It codes for CASIDALRGEKLFF.

CDR3 sequence (DNA): TGTGCCACACGGACAGGGGCCTTCATGAACACTGAAGCTTTCTTT. The encoded protein is CATRTGAFMNTEAFF. The chain combines TRBV7-8 with TRBJ1-1, with 9 bases identical to TRBD1. CDR1 is SGHVS, CDR2 FQNEAQ, per germline. V lost 10 bases and J lost 0; bases outside the gene matches: 9. The CDR3 extends over 15 amino acids.

This chain's CDR3 is CASSLGDLPSGEQYF. In DNA form, the CDR3 reads TGTGCCAGCAGCTTGGGGGACTTACCCAGCGGTGAGCAGTACTTC. The rearrangement uses TRBV7-9 and TRBJ2-7; TRBD2 is a possible D gene (6 bases). V gave up 3 bases and J gave up 7 bases, with 19 bases separating them. From germline, CDR1 is SEHNR and CDR2 FQNEAQ (reference sequence). This CDR3 is 15 amino acids long.